Detailed here is one T cell receptor beta chain. Its antigen is currently not known. No per-base quality is available; no much larger clone lies one base away. The record originates from a study of shared clonotypes between healthy human individuals (TCRdb year 2020). About the investigation overall: Two women and a few men aged 18 to 49 years were included in the cohort. Per donor, three plates each were used for CD4 naive and CD4 memory, two for CD8 naive, and one for CD8 memory. To estimate repertoire size and how much clonotypes are shared between individuals, the study performed deep sequencing of blood TCR repertoires from roughly five healthy adults. Libraries were prepared and TCR repertoires were sequenced by different laboratories using diverse techniques, in order to increase sequencing depth and limit assay-specific biases. Between about 0.85 and 9.5 billion PBMCs per donor were obtained by leukapheresis. Summary of the overall study and its limitations: Sampling was limited to blood, and TCR repertoires in tissue likely differ from TCR repertoires in blood. Pairwise subsampling led to the expectation that sequencing depth would affect the degree of clonotype sharing among donors. Higher generation probabilities were observed for clonotypes shared by all four sorted-subset donors than for non-shared clonotypes. Estimated clonotype richness was generally larger for naive than for memory subsets. Incomplete sequencing was indicated by rarefaction of sorted-subset datasets, despite the large sequencing depth. The small number of donors limited the genetic and exposure-history diversity represented. About 5% of naive CD4, approximately 3.7% of naive CD8, about 2.4% of memory CD4, and 0.4% of memory CD8 clonotypes were shared across four donors.

TCR CDR3 regions were amplified from genomic DNA by multiplex PCR using the deep immunoSEQ assay. For each cell subset, the extracted genomic DNA was distributed evenly across all wells of several immunoSEQ 96-well plates, and each plate served as one replicate. For sorted subsets, about 200 ng genomic DNA, equal to approximately 30,000 T cell genomes, was loaded into each replicate PCR. The purified libraries were quantified using a Qubit 3.0 fluorometer, sized with a Bioanalyzer 2100, and then quantified again using the KAPA Library Quantification kit. Every immunoSEQ 96-well plate was sequenced on a separate single-read 150-cycle Illumina NextSeq 550 flow cell. For the original study's pipeline: Because only junctional sequences without quality scores were contained in the immunoSEQ output, filtering matching that applied to full-length reads could not be performed. Sequences were annotated with PyIR, a Python wrapper for IgBLAST v1.9, and V/J genes and CDR3 were assigned using IMGT germline references. Reads were filtered out if the reads had weak V/J assignments (E-value above 1e-6), no CDR3, stop codons, out-of-frame junctions, or ambiguous translated residues. A V3J clonotype was defined by an identical inferred V gene, J gene, and CDR3 amino acid sequence. To compute the percentage overlap between repertoires, the number of shared unique clonotypes was divided by the size of the smaller repertoire. Richness of each repertoire was evaluated using RTK rarefaction, the Chao1 estimator, and Recon v2.1 estimates of unobserved clonotypes. OLGA was used to compute generation probabilities for all TCRbeta clonotypes that the gDNA method yielded from four donors. In TCRdb, the immuneACCESS table is reduced to in-frame sequences with V and J assigned. These tables do not hold every clone; where another copy was compared, an unresolved V gene accounts for under half, and the others remain unexplained. The DNA gave D and trimming, while V, J and clone size come from that table. Counted in this sample were over a million clones; 75% to 85% of them appeared once. Roughly 0.65% of the sample lies in the top ten.

The donors were healthy, HIV-negative adults who had no recently reported acute infections or vaccinations. All donors were Caucasian adults living in Nashville, Tennessee, USA. CD4+ T cells were enriched by magnetic negative selection, after which naive cells were positively selected on CD45RA and the negative fraction was taken as the memory subset. Blood was obtained by leukapheresis, after which PBMCs were separated by Ficoll-Histopaque density gradient centrifugation and cryopreserved in liquid nitrogen vapor phase. Purity and quantity of every magnetically sorted T cell population were checked by analytical flow cytometry. Each sorted fraction had its genomic DNA isolated and then quantified by UV absorbance on a Nanodrop 2000c. Inclusive of the bounding cysteine and phenylalanine, the CDR3 is 14 residues long. Only the CDR3 part of the read is kept: 42 bases, read in frame from the first base. CDR1 LNHDA and CDR2 SQIVND were looked up in the germline V gene (reference sequence). The junction carries 11 bases between V and J, which are trimmed by 2 bases and 4 bases respectively.

This chain is built from TRBV19 and TRBJ1-1; 6 matching bases give a weak D call of TRBD1. The receptor was isolated from a young man in good health. Some clones in this sample may be carry-over from other donors' samples. The sequenced sample was memory CD4+ T cells from PBMCs. The cell subset or site label of this sample denotes: CD45RA-negative fraction. The CDR3 corresponds to CASSIRRGSTEAFF. In nucleotide form, the sequence is TGTGCCAGTAGTATAAGGAGGGGGAGCACTGAAGCTTTCTTT.